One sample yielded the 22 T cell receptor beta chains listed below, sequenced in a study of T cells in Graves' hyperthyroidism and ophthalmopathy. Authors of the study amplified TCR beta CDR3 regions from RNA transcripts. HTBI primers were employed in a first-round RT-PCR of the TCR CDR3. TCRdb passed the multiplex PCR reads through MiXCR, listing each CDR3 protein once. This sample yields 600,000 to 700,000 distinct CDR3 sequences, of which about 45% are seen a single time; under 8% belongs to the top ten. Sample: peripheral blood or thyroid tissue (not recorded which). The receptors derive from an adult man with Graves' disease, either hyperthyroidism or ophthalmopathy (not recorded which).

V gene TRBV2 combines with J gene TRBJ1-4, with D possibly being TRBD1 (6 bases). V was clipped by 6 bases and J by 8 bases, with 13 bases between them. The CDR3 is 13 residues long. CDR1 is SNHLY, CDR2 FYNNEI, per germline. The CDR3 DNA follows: TGTGCCAGCAGAGGGACATCAAGAGAAAAACTGTTTTTT. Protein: CASRGTSREKLFF.

CDR3 residues: CASSQTGTGVEKLFF. The CDR3 nucleotides are TGCGCCAGCAGCCAAACCGGGACAGGGGTTGAAAAACTGTTTTTT. This chain uses TRBV4-1 with TRBJ1-4, with 10 bases identical to TRBD1. The germline V gene has CDR1 MGHRA and CDR2 YSYEKL. V gave up 2 bases and J gave up 7 bases; unmatched junction bases: 4. This CDR3 spans 15 amino acids.

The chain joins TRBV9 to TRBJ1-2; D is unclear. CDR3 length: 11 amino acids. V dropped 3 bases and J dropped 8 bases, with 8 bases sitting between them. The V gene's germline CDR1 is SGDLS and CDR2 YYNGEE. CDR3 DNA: TGTGCCAGCAGCGGGATTGTGGGCTACACCTTC. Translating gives CASSGIVGYTF.

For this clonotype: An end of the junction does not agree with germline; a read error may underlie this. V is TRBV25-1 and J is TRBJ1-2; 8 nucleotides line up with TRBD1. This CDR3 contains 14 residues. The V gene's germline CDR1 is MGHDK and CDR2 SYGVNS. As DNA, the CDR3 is TGTGCCTGCAGTGCAAGGACAGGGCTGGGTGGCTACACCTTC. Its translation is CACSARTGLGGYTF.

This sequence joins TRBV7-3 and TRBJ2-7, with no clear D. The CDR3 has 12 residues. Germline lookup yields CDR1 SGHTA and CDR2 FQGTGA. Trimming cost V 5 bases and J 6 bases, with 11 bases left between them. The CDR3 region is CASSPGTCEQYF. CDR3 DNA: TGTGCCAGCAGCCCCGGTACCTGCGAGCAGTACTTC.

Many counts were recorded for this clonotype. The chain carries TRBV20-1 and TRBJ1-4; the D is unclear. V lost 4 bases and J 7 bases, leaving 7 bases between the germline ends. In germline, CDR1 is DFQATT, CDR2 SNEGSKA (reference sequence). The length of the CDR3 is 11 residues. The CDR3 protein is CSAKRGEKLFF. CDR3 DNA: TGCAGTGCTAAACGGGGTGAAAAACTGTTTTTT.

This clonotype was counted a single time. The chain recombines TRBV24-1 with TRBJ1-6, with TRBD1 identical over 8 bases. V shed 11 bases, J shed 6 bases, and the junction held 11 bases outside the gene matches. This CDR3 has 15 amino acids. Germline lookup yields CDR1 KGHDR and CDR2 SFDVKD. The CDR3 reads CASSHPDRGNSPLHF. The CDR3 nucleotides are TGTGCCAGCAGCCACCCAGACAGGGGTAATTCACCCCTCCACTTT.

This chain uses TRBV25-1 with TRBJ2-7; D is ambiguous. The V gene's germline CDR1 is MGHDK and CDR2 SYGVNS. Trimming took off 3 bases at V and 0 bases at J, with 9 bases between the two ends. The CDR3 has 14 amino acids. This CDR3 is CASSDRAHSYEQYF. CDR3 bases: TGTGCCAGCAGTGATCGCGCCCACTCCTACGAGCAGTACTTC.

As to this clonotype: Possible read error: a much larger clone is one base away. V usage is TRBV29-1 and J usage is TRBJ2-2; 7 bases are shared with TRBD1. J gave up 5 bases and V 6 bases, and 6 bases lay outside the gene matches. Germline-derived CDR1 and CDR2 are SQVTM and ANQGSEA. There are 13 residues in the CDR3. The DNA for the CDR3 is TGCAGCGTGGGGACAGTGAAGACCGGGGAGCTGTTTTTT. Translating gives CSVGTVKTGELFF.

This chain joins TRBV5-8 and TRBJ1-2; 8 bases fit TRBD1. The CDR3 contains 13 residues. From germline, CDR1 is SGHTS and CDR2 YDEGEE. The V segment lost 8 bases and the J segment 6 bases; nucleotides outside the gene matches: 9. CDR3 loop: CASDSGRGHGYTF. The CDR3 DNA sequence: TGTGCCAGTGACAGTGGCAGGGGGCATGGCTACACCTTC. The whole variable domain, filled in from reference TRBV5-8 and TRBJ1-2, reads EAGVTQSPTHLIKTRGQQATLRCSPISGHTSVYWYQQALGLGLQFLLWYDEGEERNRGNFPPRFSGRQFPNYSSELNVNALELEDSALYLCASDSGRGHGYTFGSGTRLTVV.

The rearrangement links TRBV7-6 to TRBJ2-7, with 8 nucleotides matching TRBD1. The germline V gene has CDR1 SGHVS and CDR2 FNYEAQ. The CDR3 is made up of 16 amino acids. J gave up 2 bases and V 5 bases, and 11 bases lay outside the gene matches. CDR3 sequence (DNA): TGTGCCAGCAGCCTGCGGACAGGGCCAAGTCCCTACGAGCAGTACTTC. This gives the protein CASSLRTGPSPYEQYF.

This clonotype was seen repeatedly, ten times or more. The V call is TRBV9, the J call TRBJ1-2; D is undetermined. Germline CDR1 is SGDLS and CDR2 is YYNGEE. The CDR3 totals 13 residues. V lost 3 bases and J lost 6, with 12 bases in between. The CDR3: CASSGYGPDGYTF. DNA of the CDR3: TGTGCCAGCAGCGGGTACGGACCGGATGGCTACACCTTC.

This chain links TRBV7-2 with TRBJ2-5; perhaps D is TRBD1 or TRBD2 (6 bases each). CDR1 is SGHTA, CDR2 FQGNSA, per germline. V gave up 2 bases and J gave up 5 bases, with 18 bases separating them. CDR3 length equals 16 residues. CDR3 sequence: CASSLRGAGSEETQYF. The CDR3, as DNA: TGTGCCAGCAGCTTAAGGGGGGCTGGCTCCGAGGAGACCCAGTACTTC.

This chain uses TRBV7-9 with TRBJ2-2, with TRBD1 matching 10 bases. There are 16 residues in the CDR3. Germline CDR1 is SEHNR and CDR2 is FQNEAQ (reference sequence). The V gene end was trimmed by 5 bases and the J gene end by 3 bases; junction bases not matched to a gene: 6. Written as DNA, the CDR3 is TGTGCCAGCAGCCTTCGACAGGGGGCAGACACCGGGGAGCTGTTTTTT. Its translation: CASSLRQGADTGELFF.

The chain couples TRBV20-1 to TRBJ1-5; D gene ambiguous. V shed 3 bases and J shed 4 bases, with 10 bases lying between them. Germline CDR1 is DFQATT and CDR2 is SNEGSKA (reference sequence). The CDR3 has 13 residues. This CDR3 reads CSASKRLNQPQHF. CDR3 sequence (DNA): TGCAGTGCTAGTAAACGGCTAAATCAGCCCCAGCATTTT.

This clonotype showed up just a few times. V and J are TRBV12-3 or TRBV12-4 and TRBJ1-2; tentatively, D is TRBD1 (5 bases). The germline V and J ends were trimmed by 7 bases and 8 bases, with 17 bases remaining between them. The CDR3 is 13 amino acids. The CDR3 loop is CASTLRQGDGYTF. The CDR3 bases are TGTGCCAGCACGCTTCGGCAGGGAGACGGCTACACCTTC.

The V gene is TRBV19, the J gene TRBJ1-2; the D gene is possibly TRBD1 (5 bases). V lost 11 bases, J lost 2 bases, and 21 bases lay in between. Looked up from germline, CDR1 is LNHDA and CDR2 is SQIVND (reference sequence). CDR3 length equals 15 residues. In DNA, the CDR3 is TGTGCCGTTACCACCGGGGCAACTACAAACTATGGCTACACCTTC. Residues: CAVTTGATTNYGYTF.

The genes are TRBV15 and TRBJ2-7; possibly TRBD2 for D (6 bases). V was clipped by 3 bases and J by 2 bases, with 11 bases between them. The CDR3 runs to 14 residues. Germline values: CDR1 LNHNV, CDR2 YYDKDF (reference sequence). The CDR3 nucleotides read TGTGCCACCAGCAGCCGGGAGTTTGCCTACGAGCAGTACTTC. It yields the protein CATSSREFAYEQYF.

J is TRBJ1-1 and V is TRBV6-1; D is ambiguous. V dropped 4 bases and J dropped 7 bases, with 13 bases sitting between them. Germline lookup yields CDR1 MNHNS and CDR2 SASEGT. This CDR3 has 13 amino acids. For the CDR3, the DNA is TGTGCCAGCAGTGGTTCTCGAGGCGGTGAAGCTTTCTTT. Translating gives CASSGSRGGEAFF.

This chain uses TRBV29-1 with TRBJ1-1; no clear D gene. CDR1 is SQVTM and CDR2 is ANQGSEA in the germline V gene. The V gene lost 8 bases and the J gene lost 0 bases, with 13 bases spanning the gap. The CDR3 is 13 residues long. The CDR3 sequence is CSSYSRMNTEAFF. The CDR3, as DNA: TGCAGCAGTTACTCGAGGATGAACACTGAAGCTTTCTTT.

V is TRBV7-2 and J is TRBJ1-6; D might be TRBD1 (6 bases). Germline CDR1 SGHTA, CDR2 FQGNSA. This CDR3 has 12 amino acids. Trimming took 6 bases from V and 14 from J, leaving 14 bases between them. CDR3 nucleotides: TGTGCCAGCAGACGGACCTCAGGGGCCCTCCACTTT. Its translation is CASRRTSGALHF.

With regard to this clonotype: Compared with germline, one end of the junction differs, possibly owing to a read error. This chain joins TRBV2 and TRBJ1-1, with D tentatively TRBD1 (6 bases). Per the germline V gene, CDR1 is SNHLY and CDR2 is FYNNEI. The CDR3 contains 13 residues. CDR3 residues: CASIERRGTEAFF. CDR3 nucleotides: TGTGCCAGCATTGAACGCAGGGGCACTGAAGCTTTCTTT.